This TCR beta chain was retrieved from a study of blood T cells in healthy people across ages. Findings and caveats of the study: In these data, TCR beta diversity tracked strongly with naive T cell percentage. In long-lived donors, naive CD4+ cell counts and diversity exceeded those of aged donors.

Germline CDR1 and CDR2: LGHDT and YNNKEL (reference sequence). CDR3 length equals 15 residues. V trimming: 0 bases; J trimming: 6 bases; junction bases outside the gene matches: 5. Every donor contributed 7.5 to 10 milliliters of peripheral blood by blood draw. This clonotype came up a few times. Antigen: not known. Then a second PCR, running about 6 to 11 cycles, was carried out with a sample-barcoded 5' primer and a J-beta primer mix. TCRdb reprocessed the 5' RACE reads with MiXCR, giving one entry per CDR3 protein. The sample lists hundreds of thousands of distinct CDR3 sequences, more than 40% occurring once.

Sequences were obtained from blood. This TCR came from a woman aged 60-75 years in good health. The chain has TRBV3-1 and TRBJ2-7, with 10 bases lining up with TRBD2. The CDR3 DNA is TGTGCCAGCAGCCAAGACGGTGCTAGCGGGGGCGAGCAGTACTTC. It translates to CASSQDGASGGEQYF.